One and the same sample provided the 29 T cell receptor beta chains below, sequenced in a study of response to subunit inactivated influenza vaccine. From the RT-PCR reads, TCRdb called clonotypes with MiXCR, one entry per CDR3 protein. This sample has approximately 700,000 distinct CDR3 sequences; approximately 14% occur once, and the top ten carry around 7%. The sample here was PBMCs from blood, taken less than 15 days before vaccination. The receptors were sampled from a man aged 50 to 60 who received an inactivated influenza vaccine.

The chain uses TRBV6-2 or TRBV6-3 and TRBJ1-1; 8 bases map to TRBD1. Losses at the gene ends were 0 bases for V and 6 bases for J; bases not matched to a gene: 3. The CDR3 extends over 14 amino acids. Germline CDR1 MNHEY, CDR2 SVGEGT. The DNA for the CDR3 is TGTGCCAGCAGTTACTCGGGCAGGGGGCCTGAAGCTTTCTTT. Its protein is CASSYSGRGPEAFF.

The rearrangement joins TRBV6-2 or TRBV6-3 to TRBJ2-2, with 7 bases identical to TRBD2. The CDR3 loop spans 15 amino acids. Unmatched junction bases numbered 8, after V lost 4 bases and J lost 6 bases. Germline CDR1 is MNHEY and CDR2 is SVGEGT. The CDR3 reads CASSFGGGRAGELFF. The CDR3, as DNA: TGTGCCAGCAGTTTTGGCGGGGGAAGGGCCGGGGAGCTGTTTTTT.

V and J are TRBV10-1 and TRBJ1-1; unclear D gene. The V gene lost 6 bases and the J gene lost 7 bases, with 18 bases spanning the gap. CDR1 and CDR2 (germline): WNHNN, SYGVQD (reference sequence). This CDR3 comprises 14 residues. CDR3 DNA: TGCGCCAGCAGCCTAACGACGAAGTCGGATGAAGCTTTCTTT. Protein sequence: CASSLTTKSDEAFF.

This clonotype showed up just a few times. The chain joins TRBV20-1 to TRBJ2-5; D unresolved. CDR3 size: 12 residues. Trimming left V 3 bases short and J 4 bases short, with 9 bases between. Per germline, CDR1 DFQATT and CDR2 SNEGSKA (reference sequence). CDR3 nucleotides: TGCAGTGCTAGCCGCCTCTCAGAGACCCAGTACTTC. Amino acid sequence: CSASRLSETQYF.

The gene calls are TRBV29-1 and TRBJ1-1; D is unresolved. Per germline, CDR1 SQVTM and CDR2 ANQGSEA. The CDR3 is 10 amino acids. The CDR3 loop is CSGSGPEAFF. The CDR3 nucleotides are TGCAGTGGATCGGGCCCAGAAGCTTTCTTT.

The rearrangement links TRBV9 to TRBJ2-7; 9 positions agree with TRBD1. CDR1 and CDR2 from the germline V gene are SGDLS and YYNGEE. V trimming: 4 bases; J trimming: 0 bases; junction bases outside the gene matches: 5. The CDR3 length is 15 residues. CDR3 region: CASSREQGASYEQYF. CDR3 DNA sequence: TGTGCCAGCAGCCGCGAACAGGGGGCCTCCTACGAGCAGTACTTC.

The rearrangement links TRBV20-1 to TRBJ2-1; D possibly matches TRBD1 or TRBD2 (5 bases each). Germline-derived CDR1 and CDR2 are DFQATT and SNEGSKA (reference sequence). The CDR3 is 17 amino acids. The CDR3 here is CCARDLLGTIGVNEQFF. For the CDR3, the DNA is TGCTGCGCTAGAGATCTTCTTGGGACCATAGGAGTCAATGAGCAGTTCTTC.

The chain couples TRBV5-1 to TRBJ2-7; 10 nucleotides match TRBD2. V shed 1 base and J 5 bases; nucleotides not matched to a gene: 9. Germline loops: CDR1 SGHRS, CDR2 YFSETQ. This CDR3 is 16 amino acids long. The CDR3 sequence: CASSLNLAGVMDEQYF. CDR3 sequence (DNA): TGCGCCAGCAGCTTGAATCTAGCGGGAGTCATGGACGAGCAGTACTTC. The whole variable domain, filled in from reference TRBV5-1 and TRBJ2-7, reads KAGVTQTPRYLIKTRGQQVTLSCSPISGHRSVSWYQQTPGQGLQFLFEYFSETQRNKGNFPGRFSGRQFSNSRSEMNVSTLELGDSALYLCASSLNLAGVMDEQYFGPGTRLTVT.

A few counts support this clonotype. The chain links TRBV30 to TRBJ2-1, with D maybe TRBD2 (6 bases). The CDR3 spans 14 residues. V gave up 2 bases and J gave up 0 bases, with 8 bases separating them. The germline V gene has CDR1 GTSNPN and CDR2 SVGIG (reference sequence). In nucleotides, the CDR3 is TGTGCCTGGAGTATGACTAGCTCCTACAATGAGCAGTTCTTC. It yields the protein CAWSMTSSYNEQFF.

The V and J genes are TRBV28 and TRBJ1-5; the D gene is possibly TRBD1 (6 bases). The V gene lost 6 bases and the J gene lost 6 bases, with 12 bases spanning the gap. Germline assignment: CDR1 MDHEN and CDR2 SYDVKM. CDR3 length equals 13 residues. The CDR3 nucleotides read TGTGCCAGCAGCCGAACAGGGATTCAGCCCCAGCATTTT. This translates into CASSRTGIQPQHF.

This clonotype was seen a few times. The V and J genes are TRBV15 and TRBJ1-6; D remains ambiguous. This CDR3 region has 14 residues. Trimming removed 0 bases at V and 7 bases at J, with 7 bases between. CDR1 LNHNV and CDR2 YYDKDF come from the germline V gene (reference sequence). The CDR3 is CATSRETENSPLHF. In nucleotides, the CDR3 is TGTGCCACCAGCAGAGAAACAGAGAATTCACCCCTCCACTTT.

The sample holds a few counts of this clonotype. CDR3 region: CASSLVGPEAGNTIYF. Written as DNA, the CDR3 is TGTGCCAGCAGCTTAGTGGGCCCCGAGGCTGGAAACACCATATATTTT. The chain couples TRBV7-2 to TRBJ1-3; no clear D gene. The CDR3 extends over 16 amino acids. From germline, CDR1 is SGHTA and CDR2 FQGNSA. V was shortened by 1 base and J by 2 bases, with 12 bases between the two germline ends.

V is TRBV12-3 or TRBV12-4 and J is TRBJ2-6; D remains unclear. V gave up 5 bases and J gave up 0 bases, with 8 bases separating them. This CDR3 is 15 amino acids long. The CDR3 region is CASSTRSSGANVLTF. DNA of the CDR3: TGTGCCAGCAGTACTCGGAGCTCTGGGGCCAACGTCCTGACTTTC.

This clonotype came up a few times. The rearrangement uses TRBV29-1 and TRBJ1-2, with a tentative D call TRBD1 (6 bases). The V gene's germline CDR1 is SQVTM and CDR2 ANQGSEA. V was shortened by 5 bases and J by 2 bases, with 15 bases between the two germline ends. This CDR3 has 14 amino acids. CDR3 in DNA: TGCAGCGTTACTCGGACAGAACTAAACTATGGCTACACCTTC. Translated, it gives CSVTRTELNYGYTF.

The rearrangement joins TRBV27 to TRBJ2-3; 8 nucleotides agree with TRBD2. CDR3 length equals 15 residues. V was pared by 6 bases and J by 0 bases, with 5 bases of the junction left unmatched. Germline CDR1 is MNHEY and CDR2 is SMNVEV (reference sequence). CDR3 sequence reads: CASRRGGPSTDTQYF. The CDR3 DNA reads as TGTGCCAGCAGACGGGGGGGCCCTAGCACAGATACGCAGTATTTT.

Written as DNA, the CDR3 is TGCGCCAGCAGCCCCTTCGGGTCAGACAACACCGGGGAGCTGTTTTTT. Its protein is CASSPFGSDNTGELFF. The rearrangement joins TRBV5-1 to TRBJ2-2; D call uncertain. Trimming left V 4 bases short and J 2 bases short, with 15 bases between. Germline CDR1 is SGHRS and CDR2 is YFSETQ. This CDR3 spans 16 amino acids.

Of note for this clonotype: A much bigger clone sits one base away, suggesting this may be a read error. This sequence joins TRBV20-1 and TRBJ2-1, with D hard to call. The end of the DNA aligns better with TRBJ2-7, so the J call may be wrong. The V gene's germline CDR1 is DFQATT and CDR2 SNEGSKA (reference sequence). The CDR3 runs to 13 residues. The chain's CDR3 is CSAREVSSHEQYF. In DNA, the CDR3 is TGCAGTGCTAGAGAGGTTAGCTCCCATGAGCAGTACTTC.

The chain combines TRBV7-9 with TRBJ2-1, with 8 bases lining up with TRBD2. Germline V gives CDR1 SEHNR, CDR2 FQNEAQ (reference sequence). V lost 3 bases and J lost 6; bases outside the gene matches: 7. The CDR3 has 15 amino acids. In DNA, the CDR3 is TGTGCCAGCAGCTTGGTGGGGACTAGGAGCAATGAGCAGTTCTTC. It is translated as CASSLVGTRSNEQFF.

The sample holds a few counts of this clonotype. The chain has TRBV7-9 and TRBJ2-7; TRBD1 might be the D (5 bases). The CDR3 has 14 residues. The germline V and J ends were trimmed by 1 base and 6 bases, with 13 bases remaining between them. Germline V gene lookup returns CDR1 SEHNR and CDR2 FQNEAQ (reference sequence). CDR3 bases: TGTGCCAGCAGCTTAGGGACAATATTTGGCGAGCAGTACTTC. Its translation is CASSLGTIFGEQYF.

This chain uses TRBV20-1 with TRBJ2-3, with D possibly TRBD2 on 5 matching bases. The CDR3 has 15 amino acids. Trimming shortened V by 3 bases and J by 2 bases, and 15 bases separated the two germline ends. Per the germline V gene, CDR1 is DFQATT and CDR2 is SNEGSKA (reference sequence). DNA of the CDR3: TGCAGTGCTAGCCTTGCCCGGACTCTCACAGATACGCAGTATTTT. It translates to CSASLARTLTDTQYF.

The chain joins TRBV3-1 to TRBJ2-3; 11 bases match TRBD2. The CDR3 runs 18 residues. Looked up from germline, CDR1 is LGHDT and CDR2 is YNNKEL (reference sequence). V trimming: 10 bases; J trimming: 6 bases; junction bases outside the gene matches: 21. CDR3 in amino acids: CAISLLVGLAGGPDTQYF. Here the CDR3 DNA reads TGTGCCATCAGTTTATTAGTCGGCCTAGCGGGGGGCCCGGATACGCAGTATTTT.

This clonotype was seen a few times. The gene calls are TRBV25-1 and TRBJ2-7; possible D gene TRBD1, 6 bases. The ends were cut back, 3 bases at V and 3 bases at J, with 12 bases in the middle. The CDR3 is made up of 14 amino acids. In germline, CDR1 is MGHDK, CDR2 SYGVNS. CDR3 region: CASSDPGQIYEQYF. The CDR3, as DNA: TGTGCCAGCAGTGACCCAGGACAGATCTACGAGCAGTACTTC.

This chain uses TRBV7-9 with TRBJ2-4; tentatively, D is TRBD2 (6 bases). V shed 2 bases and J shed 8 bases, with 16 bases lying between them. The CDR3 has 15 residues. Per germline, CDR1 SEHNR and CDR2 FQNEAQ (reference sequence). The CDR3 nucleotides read TGTGCCAGCAGCTTACGGCGGGAAGGAGGGGACATTCAGTACTTC. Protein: CASSLRREGGDIQYF.

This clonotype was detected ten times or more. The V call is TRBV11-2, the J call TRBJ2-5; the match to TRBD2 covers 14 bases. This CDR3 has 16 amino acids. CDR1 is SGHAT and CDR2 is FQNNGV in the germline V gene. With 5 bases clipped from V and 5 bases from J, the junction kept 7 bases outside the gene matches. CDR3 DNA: TGTGCCAGCAGCCGACTAGCGGGAGGGCCGGGGGAGACCCAGTACTTC. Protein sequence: CASSRLAGGPGETQYF.

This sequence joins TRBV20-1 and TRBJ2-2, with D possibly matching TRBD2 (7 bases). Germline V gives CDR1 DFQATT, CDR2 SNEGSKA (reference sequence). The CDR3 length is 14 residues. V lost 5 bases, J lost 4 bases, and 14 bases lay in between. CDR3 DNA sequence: TGCAGTGCTGGGAGGGACACCCTCACCGGGGAGCTGTTTTTT. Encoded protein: CSAGRDTLTGELFF.

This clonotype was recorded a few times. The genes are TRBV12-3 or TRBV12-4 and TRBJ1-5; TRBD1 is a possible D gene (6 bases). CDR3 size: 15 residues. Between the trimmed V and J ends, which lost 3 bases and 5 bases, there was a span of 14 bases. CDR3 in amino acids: CASSFETGRHQPQHF. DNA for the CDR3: TGTGCCAGCAGTTTTGAGACAGGACGACATCAGCCCCAGCATTTT.

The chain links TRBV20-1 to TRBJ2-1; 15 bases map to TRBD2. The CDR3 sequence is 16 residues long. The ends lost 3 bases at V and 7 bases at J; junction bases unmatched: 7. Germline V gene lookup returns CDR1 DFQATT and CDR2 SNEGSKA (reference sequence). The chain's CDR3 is CSASRTSGRAENEQFF. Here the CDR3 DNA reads TGCAGTGCTAGCAGGACTAGCGGGAGGGCGGAGAATGAGCAGTTCTTC.

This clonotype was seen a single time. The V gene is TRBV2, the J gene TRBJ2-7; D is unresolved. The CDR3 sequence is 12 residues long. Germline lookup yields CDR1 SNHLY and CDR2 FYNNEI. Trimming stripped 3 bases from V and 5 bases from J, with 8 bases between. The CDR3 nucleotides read TGTGCCAGCAGTGACAGGCCCCACGAGCAGTACTTC. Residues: CASSDRPHEQYF.

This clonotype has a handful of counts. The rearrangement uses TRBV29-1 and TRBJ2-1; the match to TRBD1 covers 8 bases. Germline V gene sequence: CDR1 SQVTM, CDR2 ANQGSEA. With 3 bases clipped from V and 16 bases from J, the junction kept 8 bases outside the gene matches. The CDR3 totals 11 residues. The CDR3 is CSVDETGGFFF. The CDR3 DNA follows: TGCAGCGTTGATGAAACAGGGGGTTTTTTCTTC.